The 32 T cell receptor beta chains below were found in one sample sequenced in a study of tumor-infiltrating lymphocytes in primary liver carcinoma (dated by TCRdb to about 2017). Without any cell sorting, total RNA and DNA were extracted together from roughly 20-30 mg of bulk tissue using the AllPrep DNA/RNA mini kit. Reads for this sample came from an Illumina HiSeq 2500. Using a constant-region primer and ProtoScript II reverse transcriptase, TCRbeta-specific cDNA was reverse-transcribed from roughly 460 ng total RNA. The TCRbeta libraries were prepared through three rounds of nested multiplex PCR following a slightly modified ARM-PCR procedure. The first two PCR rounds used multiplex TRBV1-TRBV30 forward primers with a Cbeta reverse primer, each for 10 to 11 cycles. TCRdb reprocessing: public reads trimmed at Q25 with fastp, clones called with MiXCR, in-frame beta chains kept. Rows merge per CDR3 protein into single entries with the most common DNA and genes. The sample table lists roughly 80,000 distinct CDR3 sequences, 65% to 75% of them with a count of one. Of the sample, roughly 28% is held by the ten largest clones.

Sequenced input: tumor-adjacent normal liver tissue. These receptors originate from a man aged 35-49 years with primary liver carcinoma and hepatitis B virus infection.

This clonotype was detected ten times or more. This chain's CDR3 is CASSLRQLMNTEAFF. The DNA of the CDR3 is TGTGCCAGCAGTTTAAGACAGCTTATGAACACTGAAGCTTTCTTT. This sequence joins TRBV28 and TRBJ1-1, with D perhaps TRBD1 (5 bases). The V and J ends lost 2 bases and 0 bases respectively, with 10 bases between them. The CDR3 runs to 15 residues. Germline V gene sequence: CDR1 MDHEN, CDR2 SYDVKM.

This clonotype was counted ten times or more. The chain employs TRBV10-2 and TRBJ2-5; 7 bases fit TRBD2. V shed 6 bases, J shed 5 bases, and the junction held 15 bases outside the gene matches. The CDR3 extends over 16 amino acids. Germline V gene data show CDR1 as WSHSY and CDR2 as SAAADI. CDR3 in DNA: TGCGCCAGCAGGGGGGTGACTAGCAGGAATTTGGAGACCCAGTACTTC. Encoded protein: CASRGVTSRNLETQYF.

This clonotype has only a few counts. The CDR3 loop reads CASSVASRGLGNTIYF. The CDR3 region has the DNA TGTGCCAGCAGCGTAGCTAGTCGGGGGCTTGGAAACACCATATATTTT. The chain couples TRBV9 to TRBJ1-3, with a tentative D call TRBD1 (6 bases). Germline V gives CDR1 SGDLS, CDR2 YYNGEE. Trimming removed 0 bases at V and 3 bases at J, with 13 bases between. This CDR3 spans 16 amino acids.

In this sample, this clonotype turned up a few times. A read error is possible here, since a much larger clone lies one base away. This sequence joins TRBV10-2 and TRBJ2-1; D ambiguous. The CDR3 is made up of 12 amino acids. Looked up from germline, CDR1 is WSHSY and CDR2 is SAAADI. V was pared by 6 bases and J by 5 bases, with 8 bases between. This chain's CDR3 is CASSWANNEQFF. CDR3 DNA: TGCGCCAGCAGCTGGGCAAACAATGAGCAGTTCTTC.

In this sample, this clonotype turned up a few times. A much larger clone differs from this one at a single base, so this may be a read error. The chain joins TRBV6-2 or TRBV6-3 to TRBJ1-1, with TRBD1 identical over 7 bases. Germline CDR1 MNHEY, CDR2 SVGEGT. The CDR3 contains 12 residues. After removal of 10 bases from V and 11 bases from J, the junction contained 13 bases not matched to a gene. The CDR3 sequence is CANTGDSPTAFF. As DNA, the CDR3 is TGTGCCAACACCGGGGACAGCCCCACGGCTTTCTTT.

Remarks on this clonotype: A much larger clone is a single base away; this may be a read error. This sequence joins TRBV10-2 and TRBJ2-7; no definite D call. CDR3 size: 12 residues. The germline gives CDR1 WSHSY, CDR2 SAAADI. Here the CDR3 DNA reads TGCCCCAGCAGTGTCGCGGTGGGTGAGCAGTACTTC. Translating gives CPSSVAVGEQYF.

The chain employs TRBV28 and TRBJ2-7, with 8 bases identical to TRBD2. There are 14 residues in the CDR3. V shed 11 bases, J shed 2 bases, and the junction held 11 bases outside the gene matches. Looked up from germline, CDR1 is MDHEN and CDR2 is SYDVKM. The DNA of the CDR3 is TGTGCCGTCACCAGCGGGAGAGAAACCTACGAGCAGTACTTC. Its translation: CAVTSGRETYEQYF.

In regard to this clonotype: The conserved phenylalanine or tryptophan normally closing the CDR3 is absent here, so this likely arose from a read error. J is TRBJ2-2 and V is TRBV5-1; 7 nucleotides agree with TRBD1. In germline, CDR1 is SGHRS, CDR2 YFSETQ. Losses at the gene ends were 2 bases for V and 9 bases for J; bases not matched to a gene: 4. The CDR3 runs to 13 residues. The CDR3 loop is CASSFQQGRELFI. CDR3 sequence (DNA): TGCGCCAGCAGCTTTCAACAGGGGAGGGAGCTGTTTATT.

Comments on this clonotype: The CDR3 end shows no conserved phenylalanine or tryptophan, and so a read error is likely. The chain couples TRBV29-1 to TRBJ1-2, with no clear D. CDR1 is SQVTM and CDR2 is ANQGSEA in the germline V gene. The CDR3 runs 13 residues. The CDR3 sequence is CNVALSGDYGYTL. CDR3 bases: TGCAACGTTGCCCTAAGCGGGGACTATGGCTACACCCTC.

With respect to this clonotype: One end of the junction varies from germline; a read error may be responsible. Written as DNA, the CDR3 is TGCACCAGCAGCTTGGAGGCTTCTGGATATGAGACCCAATACTTC. It codes for CTSSLEASGYETQYF. The chain has TRBV5-1 and TRBJ2-5; D might be TRBD2 (5 bases). The germline V gene encodes CDR1 SGHRS and CDR2 YFSETQ. The CDR3 is 15 amino acids.

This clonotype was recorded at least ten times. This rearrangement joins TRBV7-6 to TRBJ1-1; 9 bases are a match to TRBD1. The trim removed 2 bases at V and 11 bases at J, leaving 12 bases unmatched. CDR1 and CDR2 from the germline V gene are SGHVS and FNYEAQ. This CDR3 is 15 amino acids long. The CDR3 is CASSLLTGTGTLAFF. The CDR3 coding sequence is TGTGCCAGCAGCTTACTAACCGGGACAGGGACTCTTGCTTTCTTT.

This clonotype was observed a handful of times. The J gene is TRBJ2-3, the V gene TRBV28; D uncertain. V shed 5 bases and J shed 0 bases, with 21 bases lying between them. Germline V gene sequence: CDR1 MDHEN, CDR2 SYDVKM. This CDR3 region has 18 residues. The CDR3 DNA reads TGTGCCAGCAGTGGACCAGTGGGAACCTTCTCTAGCACAGATACGCAGTATTTT. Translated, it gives CASSGPVGTFSSTDTQYF.

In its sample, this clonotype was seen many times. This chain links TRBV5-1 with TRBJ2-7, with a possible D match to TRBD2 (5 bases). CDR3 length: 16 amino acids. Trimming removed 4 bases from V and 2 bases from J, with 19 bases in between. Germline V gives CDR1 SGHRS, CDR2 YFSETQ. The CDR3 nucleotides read TGCGCCAGCAGCCTGGGTTGGCACACCGGGACCTACGAGCAGTACTTC. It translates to CASSLGWHTGTYEQYF.

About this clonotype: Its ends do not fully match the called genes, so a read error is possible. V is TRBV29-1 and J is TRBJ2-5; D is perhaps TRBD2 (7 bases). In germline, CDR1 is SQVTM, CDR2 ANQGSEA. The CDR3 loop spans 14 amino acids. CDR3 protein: CSVDRSGGAETQYF. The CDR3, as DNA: TGCAGCGTTGACCGGTCGGGGGGCGCAGAGACACAGTACTTC.

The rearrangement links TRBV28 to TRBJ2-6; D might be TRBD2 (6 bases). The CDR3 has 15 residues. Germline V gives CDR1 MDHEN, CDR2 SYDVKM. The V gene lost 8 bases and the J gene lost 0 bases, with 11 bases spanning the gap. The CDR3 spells CASSDGGSGANVLTF. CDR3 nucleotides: TGTGCCAGCTCGGACGGGGGCTCTGGGGCCAACGTCCTGACTTTC.

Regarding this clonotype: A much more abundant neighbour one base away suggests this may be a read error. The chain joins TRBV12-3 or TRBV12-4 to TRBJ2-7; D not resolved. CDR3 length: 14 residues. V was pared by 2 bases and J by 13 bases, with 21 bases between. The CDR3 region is CASSLMAERPIPYF. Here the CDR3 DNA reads TGTGCCAGCAGTTTAATGGCGGAACGTCCTATTCCTTACTTC.

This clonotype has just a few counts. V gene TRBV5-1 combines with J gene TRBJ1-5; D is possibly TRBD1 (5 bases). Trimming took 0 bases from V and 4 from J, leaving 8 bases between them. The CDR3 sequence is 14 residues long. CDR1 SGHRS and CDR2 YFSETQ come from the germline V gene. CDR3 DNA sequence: TGCGCCAGCAGCTTGGGGGACCTAAATCAGCCCCAGCATTTT. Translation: CASSLGDLNQPQHF.

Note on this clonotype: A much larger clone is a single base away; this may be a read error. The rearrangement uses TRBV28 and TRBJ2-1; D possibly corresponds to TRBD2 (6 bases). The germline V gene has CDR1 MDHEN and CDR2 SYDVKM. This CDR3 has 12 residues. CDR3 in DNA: TGTGCCAGCAGTACTAGCCTAACTGAGCTGTTCTTC. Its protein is CASSTSLTELFF.

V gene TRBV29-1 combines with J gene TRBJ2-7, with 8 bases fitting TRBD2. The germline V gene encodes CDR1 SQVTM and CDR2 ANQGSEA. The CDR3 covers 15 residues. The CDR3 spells CNIEEEREGSYEQYF. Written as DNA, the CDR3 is TGCAACATTGAAGAAGAACGGGAGGGGAGCTACGAGCAGTACTTC.

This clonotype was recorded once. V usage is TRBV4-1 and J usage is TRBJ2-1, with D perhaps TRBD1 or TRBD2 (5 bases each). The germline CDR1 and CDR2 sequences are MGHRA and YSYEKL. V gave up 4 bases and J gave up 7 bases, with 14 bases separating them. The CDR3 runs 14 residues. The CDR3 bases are TGCGCCAGCAGCCTATTGGTCTGGGGGAATGAGCAGTTCTTC. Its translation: CASSLLVWGNEQFF.

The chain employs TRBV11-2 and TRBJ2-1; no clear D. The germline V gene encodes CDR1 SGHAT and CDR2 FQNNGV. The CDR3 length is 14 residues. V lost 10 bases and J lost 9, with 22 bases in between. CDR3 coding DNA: TGTGCCATCATCATATACCGGCTAGTTAGTGAGCAGTTCTTC. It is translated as CAIIIYRLVSEQFF. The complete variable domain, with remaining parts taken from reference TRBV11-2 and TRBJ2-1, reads EAGVAQSPRYKIIEKRQSVAFWCNPISGHATLYWYQQILGQGPKLLIQFQNNGVVDDSQLPKDRFSAERLKGVDSTLKIQPAKLEDSAVYLCAIIIYRLVSEQFFGPGTRLTVL.

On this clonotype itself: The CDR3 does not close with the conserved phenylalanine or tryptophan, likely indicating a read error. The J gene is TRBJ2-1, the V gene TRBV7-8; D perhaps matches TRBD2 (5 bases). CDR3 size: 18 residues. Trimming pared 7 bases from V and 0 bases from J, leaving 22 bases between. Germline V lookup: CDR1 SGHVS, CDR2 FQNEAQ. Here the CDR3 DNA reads TGTGCCAGCAACCCGCTTGGAGGCTCAGCGGTCTCCTACAATGAGCAGTTCTCT. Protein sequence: CASNPLGGSAVSYNEQFS.

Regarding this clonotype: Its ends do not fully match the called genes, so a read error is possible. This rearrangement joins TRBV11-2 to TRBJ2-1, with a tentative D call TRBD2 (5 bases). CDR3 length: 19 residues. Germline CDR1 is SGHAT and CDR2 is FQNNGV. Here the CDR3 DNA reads TGTGTCAGCAGCCCAGCCAGCGGAGCCGGCCTGAGCTCCTGCAATGAGCAGTTCTTC. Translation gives CVSSPASGAGLSSCNEQFF.

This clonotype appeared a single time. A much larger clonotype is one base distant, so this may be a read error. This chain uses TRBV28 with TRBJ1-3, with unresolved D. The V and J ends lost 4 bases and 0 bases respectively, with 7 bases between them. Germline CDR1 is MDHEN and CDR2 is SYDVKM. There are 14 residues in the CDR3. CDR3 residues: CASSSSNSGNTIYF. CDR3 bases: TGTGCCAGCAGTTCATCAAACTCTGGAAACACCATATATTTT.

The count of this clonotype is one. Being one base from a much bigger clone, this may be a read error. The CDR3 bases are TGTGCCAGCGCCGGACTATCGGGCCCCAGAGGGTTCTTC. Encoded protein: CASAGLSGPRGFF. The chain has TRBV12-3 or TRBV12-4 and TRBJ2-1; maybe TRBD2 (6 bases). V shed 8 bases and J shed 15 bases, with 23 bases lying between them. This CDR3 spans 13 amino acids.

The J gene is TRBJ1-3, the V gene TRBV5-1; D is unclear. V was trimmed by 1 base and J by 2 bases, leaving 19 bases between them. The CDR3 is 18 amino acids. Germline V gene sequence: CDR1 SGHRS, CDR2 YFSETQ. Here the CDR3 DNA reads TGCGCCAGCAGCTTGTTTTCGCCCGTAGAAGGGACTGGAAACACCATATATTTT. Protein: CASSLFSPVEGTGNTIYF.

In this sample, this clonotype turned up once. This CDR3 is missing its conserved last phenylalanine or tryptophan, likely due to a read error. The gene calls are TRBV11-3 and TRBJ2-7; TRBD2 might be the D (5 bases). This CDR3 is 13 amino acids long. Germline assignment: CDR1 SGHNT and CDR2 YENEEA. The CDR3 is CTSSLTPSGEQYL. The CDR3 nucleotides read TGTACCAGCAGCTTAACACCCAGCGGCGAGCAGTACCTC.

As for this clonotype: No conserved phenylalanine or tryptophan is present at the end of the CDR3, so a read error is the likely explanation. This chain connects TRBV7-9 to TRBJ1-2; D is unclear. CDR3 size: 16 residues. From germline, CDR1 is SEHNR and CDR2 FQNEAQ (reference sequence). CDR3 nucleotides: TGTGACAGCAGCCCCGAGGGCAGGCTGTCCCAGTATGGCTACACCCTC. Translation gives CDSSPEGRLSQYGYTL.

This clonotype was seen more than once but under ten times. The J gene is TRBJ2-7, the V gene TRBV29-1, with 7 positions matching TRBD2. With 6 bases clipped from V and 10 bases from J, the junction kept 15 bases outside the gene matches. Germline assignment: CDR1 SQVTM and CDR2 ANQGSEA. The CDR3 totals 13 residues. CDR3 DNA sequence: TGCAGCGTAACCGGGACGGGGAGGGGAGATCAGTACTTC. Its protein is CSVTGTGRGDQYF.

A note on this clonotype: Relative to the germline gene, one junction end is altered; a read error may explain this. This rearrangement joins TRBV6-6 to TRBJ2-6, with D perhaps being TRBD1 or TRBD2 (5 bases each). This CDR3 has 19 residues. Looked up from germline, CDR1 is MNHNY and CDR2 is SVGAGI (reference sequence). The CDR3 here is CASRYTTGTGSSGANVLAF. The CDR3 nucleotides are TGTGCCAGCAGATACACTACCGGGACGGGCTCGTCTGGGGCCAACGTCCTGGCTTTC.

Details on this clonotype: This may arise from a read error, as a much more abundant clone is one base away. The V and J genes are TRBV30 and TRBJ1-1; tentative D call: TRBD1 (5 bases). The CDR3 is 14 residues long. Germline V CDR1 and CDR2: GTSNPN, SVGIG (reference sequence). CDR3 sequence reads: CTWSVSGPNTEAFF. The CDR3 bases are TGTACCTGGAGCGTATCGGGGCCGAACACTGAAGCTTTCTTT.

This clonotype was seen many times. In nucleotides, the CDR3 is TGTGCCAGCAGCGGTACTAGCGGGAGTAATGAGCAGTTCTTC. This sequence encodes CASSGTSGSNEQFF. The rearrangement joins TRBV7-9 to TRBJ2-1; 11 nucleotides match TRBD2. CDR1 and CDR2 (germline): SEHNR, FQNEAQ (reference sequence). This CDR3 is built from 14 residues. V lost 5 bases, J lost 7 bases, and 4 bases stayed unmatched.